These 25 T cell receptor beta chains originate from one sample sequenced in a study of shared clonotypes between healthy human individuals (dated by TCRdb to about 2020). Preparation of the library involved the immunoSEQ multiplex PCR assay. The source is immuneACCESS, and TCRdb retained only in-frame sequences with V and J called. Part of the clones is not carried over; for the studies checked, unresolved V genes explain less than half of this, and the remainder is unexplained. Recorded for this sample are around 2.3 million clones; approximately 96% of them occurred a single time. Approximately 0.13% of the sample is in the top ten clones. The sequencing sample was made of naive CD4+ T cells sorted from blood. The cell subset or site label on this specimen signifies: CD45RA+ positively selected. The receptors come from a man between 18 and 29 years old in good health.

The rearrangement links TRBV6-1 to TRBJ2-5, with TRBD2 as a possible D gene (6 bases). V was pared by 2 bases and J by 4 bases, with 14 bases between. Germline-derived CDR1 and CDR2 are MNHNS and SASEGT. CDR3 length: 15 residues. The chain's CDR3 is CASSENSGTRETQYF. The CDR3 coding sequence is TGTGCCAGCAGTGAAAATAGCGGAACGCGAGAGACCCAGTACTTC.

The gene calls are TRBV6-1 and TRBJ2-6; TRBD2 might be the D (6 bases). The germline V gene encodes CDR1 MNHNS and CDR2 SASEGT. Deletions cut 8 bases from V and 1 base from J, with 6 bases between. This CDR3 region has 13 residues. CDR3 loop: CASGGSGANVLTF. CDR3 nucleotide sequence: TGTGCCAGCGGAGGGTCTGGGGCCAACGTCCTGACTTTC.

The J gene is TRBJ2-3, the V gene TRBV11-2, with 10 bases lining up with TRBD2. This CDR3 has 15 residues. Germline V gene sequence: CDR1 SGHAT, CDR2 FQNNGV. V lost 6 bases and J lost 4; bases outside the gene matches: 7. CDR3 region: CASRPAGGLADTQYF. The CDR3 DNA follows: TGTGCCAGCAGACCAGCGGGAGGGCTGGCAGATACGCAGTATTTT.

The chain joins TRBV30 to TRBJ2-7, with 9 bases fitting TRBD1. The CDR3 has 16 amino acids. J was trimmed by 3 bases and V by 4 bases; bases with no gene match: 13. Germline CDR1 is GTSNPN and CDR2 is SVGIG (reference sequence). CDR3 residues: CAWIPGGGQGVYEQYF. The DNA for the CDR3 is TGTGCCTGGATTCCAGGAGGGGGACAGGGTGTCTACGAGCAGTACTTC. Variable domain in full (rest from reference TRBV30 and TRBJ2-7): SQTIHQWPATLVQPVGSPLSLECTVEGTSNPNLYWYRQAAGRGLQLLFYSVGIGQISSEVPQNLSASRPQDRQFILSSKKLLLSDSGFYLCAWIPGGGQGVYEQYFGPGTRLTVT.

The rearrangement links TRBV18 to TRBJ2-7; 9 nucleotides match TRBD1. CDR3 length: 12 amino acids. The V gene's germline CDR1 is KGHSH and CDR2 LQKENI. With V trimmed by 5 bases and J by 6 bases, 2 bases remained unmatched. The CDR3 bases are TGTGCCAGCTCAGGGACAGGGCTCGAGCAGTACTTC. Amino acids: CASSGTGLEQYF.

The CDR3 region has the DNA TGTGCCAGTAGTATGGGGACAGGGGGTACCCTACCAGATACGCAGTATTTT. Residues: CASSMGTGGTLPDTQYF. V gene TRBV19 combines with J gene TRBJ2-3; TRBD1 matches at 11 bases. This CDR3 contains 17 residues. Germline CDR1 reads LNHDA; CDR2 reads SQIVND (reference sequence). V lost 3 bases and J lost 4; bases outside the gene matches: 9.

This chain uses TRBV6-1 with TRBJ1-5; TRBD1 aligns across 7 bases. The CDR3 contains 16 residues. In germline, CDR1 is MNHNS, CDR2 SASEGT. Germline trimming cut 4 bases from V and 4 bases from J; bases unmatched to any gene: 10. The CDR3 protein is CASSAGTAQVNQPQHF. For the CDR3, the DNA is TGTGCCAGCAGTGCCGGGACAGCCCAGGTAAATCAGCCCCAGCATTTT.

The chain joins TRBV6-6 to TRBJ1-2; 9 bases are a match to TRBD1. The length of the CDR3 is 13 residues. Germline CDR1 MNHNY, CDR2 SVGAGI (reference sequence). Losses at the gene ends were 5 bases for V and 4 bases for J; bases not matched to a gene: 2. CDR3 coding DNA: TGTGCCAGCAGTGCGGACAGGGGCTATGGCTACACCTTC. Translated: CASSADRGYGYTF.

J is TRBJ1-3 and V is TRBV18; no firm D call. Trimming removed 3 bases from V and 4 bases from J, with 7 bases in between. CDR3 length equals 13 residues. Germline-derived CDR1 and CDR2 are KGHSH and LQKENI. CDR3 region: CASSPKAGNTIYF. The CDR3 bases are TGTGCCAGCTCACCTAAAGCAGGAAACACCATATATTTT.

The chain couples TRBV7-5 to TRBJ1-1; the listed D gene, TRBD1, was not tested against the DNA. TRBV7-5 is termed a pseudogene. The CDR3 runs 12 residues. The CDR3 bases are TGTGCCACAGGGGGTATGAACACTGAAGCTTTCTTT. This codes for CATGGMNTEAFF.

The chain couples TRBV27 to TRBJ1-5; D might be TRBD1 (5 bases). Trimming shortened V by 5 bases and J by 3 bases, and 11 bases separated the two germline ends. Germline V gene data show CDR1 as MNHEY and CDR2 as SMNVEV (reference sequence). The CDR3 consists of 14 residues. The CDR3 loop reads CASSRGGNNQPQHF. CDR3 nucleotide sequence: TGTGCCAGCAGTCGGGGGGGAAACAATCAGCCCCAGCATTTT.

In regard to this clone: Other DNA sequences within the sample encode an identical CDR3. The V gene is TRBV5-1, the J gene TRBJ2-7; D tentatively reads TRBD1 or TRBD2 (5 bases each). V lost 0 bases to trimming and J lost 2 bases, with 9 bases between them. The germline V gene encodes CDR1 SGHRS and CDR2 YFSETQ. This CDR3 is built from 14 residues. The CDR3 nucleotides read TGCGCCAGCAGCTTGGAACGGGGCACCTACGAGCAGTACTTC. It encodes CASSLERGTYEQYF.

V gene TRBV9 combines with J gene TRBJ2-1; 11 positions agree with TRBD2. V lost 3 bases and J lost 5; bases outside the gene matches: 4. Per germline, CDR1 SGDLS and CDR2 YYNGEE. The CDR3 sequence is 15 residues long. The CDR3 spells CASSASGGSNNEQFF. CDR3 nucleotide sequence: TGTGCCAGCAGCGCTAGCGGGGGGTCCAACAATGAGCAGTTCTTC.

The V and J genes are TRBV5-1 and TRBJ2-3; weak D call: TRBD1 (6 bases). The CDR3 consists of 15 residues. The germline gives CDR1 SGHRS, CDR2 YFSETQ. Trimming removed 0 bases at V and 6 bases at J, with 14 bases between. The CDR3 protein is CASSLGTVAGDTQYF. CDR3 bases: TGCGCCAGCAGCTTGGGGACAGTCGCTGGTGATACGCAGTATTTT.

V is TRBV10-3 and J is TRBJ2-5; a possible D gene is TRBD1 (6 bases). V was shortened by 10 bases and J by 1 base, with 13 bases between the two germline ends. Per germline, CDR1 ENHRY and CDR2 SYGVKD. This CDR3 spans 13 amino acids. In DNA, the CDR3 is TGTGCCACCACGACAGGCCTCCAAGAGACCCAGTACTTC. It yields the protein CATTTGLQETQYF.

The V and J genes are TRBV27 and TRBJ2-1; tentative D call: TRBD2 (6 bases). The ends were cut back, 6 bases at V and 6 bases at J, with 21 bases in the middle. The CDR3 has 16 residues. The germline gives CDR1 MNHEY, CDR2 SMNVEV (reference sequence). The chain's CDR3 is CASRRGTETRLNEQFF. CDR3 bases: TGTGCCAGCAGGAGAGGGACGGAGACTAGGCTCAATGAGCAGTTCTTC.

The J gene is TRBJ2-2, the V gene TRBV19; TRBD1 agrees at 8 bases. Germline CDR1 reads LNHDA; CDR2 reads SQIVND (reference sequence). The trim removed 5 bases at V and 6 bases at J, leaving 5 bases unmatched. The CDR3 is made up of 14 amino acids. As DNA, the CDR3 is TGTGCCAGTAGTGACAGGGGTATCGCCGGGGAGCTGTTTTTT. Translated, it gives CASSDRGIAGELFF.

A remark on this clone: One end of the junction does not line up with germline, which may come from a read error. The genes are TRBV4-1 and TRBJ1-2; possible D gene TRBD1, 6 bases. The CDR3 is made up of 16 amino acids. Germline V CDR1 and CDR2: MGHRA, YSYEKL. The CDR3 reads CASSQVLKGGPEGCTF. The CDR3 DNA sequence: TGCGCCAGCAGCCAAGTACTTAAGGGGGGGCCAGAGGGCTGCACCTTC.

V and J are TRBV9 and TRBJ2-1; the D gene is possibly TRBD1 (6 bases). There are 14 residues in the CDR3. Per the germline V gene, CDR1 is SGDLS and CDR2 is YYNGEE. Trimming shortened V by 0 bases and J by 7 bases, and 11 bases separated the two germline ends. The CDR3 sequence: CASSVGGTPNEQFF. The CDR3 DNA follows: TGTGCCAGCAGCGTAGGGGGGACACCGAATGAGCAGTTCTTC.

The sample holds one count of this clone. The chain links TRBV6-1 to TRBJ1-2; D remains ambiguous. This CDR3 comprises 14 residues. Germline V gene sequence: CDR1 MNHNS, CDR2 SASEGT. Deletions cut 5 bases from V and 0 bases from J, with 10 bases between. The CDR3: CASSLTVPNYGYTF. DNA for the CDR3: TGTGCCAGCAGTCTCACGGTACCTAACTATGGCTACACCTTC.

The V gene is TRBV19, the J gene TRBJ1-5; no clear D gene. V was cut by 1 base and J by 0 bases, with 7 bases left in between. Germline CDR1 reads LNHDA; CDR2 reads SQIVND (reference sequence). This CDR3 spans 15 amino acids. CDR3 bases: TGTGCCAGTAGTATAGCGGCAGATAGCAATCAGCCCCAGCATTTT. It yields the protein CASSIAADSNQPQHF.

The CDR3 bases are TGTGCCAGCAGCTTAAGTGGCGGGACCCAAGAGACCCAGTACTTC. Amino acid sequence: CASSLSGGTQETQYF. The chain uses TRBV7-9 and TRBJ2-5, with D maybe TRBD2 (6 bases). Trimming removed 2 bases at V and 1 base at J, with 11 bases between. Germline V gives CDR1 SEHNR, CDR2 FQNEAQ (reference sequence). The CDR3 covers 15 residues.

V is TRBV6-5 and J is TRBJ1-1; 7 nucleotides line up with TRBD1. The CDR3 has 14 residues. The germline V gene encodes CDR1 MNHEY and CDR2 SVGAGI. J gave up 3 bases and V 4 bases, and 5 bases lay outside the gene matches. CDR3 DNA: TGTGCCAGCAGTTCGACAGGGTGGTACACTGAAGCTTTCTTT. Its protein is CASSSTGWYTEAFF.

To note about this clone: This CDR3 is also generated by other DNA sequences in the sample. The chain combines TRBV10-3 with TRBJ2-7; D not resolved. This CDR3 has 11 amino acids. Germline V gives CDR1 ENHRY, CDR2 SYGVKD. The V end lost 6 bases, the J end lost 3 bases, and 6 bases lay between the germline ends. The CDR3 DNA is TGTGCCATCAGCGACCTCTACGAGCAGTACTTC. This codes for CAISDLYEQYF.

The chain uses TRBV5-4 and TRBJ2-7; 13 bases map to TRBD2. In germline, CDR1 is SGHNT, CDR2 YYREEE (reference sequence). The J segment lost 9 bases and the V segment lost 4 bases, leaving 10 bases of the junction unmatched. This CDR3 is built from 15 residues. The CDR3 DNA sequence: TGTGCCAGCAGCCTAGGGACTAGCGGGACCCCCCGGCAGTACTTC. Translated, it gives CASSLGTSGTPRQYF.